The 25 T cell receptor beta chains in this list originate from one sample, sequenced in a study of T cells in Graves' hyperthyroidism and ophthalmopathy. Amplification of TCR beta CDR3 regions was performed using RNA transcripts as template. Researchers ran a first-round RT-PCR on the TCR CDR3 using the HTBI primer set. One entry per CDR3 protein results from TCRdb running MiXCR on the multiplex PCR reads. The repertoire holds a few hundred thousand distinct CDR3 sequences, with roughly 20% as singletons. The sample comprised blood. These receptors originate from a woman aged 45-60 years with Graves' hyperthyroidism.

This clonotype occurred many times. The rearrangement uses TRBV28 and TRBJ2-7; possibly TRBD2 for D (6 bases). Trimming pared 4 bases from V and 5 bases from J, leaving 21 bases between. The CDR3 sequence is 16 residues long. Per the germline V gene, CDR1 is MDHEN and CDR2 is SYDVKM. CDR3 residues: CASSSPGSGRGNEQYF. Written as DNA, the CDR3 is TGTGCCAGCAGTTCCCCAGGTTCCGGGAGAGGGAACGAGCAGTACTTC.

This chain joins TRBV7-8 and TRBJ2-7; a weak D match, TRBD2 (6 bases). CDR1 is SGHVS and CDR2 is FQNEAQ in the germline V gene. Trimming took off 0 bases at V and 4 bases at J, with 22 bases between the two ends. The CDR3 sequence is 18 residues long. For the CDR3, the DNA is TGTGCCAGCAGCTTAGCTCCCTACGGGGAGGCCAGCGGATACGAGCAGTACGTC. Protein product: CASSLAPYGEASGYEQYV.

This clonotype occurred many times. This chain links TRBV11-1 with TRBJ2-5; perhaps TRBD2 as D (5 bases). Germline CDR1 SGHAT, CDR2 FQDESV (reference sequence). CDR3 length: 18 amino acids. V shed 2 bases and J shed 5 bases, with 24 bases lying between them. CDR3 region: CASSLISGDATILETQYF. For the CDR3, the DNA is TGTGCCAGCAGCTTAATTTCCGGGGATGCGACAATTCTTGAGACCCAGTACTTC.

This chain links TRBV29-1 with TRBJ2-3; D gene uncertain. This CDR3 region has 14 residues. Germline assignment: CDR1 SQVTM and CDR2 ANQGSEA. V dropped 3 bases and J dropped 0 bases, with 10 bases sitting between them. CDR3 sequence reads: CSVEGSTSTDTQYF. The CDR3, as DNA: TGCAGCGTTGAGGGCAGCACTAGCACAGATACGCAGTATTTT.

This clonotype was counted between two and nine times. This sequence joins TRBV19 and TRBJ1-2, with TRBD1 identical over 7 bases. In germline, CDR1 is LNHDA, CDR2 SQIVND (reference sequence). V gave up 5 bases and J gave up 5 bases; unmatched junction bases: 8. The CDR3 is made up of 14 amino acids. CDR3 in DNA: TGTGCCAGTAGTCCGACAGGGACCCAATATGGCTACACCTTC. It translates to CASSPTGTQYGYTF.

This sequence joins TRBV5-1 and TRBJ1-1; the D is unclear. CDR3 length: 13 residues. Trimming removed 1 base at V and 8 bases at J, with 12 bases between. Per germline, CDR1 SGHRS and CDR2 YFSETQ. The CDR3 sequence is CASSLSKAIEAFF. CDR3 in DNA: TGCGCCAGCAGCTTGTCTAAGGCGATAGAAGCTTTCTTT.

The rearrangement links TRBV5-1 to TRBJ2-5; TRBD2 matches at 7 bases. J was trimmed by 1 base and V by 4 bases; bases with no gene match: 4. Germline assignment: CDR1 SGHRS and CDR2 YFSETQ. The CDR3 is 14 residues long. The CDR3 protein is CASSPLAAQETQYF. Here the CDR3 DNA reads TGCGCCAGCAGCCCCCTAGCGGCCCAAGAGACCCAGTACTTC.

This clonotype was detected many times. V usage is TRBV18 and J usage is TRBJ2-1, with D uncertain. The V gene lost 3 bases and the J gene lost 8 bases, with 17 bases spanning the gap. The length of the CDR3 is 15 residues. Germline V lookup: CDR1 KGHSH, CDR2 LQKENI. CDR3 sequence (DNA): TGTGCCAGCTCACCGACGGTCGACGGGTCGGATGAGCAGTTCTTC. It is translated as CASSPTVDGSDEQFF.

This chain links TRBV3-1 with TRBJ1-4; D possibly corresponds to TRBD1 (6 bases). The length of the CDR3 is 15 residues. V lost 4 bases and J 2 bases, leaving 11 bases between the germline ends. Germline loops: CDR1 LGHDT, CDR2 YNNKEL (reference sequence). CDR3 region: CASSPYRVTNEKLFF. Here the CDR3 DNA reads TGTGCCAGCAGCCCCTACAGGGTTACTAATGAAAAACTGTTTTTT.

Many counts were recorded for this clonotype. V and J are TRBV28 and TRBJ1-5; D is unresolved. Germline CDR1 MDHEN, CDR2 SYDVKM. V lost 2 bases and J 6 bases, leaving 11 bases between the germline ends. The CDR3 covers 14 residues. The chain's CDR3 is CASSLQRVGQPQHF. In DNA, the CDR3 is TGTGCCAGCAGTTTACAACGGGTCGGTCAGCCCCAGCATTTT.

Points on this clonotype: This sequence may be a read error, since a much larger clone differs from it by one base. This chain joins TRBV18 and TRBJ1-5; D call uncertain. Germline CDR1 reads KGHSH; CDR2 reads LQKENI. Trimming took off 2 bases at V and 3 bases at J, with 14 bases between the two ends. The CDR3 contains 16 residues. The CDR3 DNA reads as TGTGCCAGCTCACCAACTTTAGAACAGTTCAATCAGCCCCAGCATTTT. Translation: CASSPTLEQFNQPQHF.

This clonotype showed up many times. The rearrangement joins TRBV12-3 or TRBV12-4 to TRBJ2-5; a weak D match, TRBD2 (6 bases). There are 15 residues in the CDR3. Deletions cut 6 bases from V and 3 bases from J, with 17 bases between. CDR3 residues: CASSPPGVGEETQYF. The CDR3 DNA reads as TGTGCCAGCAGCCCCCCGGGGGTAGGAGAAGAGACCCAGTACTTC.

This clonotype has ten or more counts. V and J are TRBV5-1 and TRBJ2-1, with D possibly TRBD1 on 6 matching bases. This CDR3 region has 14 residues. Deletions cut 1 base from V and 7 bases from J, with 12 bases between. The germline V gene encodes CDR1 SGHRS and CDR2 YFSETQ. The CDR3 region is CASSLTQGWNEQFF. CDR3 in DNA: TGCGCCAGCAGCTTGACACAGGGATGGAATGAGCAGTTCTTC.

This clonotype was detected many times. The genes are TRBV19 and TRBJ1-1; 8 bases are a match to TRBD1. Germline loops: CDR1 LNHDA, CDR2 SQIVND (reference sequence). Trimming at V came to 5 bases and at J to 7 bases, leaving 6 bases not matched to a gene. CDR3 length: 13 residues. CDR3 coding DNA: TGTGCCAGTAGTTGGGCAGGGGGCGATGAAGCTTTCTTT. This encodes CASSWAGGDEAFF.

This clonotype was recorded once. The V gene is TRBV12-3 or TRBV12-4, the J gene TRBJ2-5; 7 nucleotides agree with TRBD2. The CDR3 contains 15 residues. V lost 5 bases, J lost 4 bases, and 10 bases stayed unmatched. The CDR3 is CASSPTAGIGETQYF. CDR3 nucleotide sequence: TGTGCCAGCAGTCCCACAGCGGGGATCGGAGAGACCCAGTACTTC.

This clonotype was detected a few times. CDR3 amino acids: CASSHPTPSGRTSDTQYF. DNA of the CDR3: TGCGCCAGCAGCCATCCCACGCCCAGCGGGAGGACCTCAGATACGCAGTATTTT. This sequence joins TRBV4-1 and TRBJ2-3; TRBD2 matches 9 bases. The germline V gene has CDR1 MGHRA and CDR2 YSYEKL. J lost 4 bases, V lost 3 bases, and 14 bases had no gene match. This CDR3 is built from 18 residues.

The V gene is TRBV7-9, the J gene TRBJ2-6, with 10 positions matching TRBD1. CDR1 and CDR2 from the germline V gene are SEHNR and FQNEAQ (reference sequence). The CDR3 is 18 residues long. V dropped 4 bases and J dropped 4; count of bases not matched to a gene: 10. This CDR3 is CASSSQTDRGPGANVLTF. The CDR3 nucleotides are TGTGCCAGCAGCTCCCAAACAGACAGGGGGCCCGGGGCCAACGTCCTGACTTTC.

CDR3 sequence: CASSISSRGIYGYTF. The CDR3 nucleotides read TGTGCCAGTAGTATATCTTCCAGGGGGATCTATGGCTACACCTTC. J is TRBJ1-2 and V is TRBV19, with 7 bases identical to TRBD1. Germline V CDR1 and CDR2: LNHDA, SQIVND (reference sequence). CDR3 length: 15 amino acids. V shed 2 bases and J 4 bases; nucleotides not matched to a gene: 7.

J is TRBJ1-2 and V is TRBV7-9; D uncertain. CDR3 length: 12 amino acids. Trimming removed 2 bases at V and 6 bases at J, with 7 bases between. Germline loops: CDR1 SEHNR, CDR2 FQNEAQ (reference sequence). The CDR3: CASSLSWDGYTF. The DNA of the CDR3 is TGTGCCAGCAGCTTAAGTTGGGATGGCTACACCTTC.

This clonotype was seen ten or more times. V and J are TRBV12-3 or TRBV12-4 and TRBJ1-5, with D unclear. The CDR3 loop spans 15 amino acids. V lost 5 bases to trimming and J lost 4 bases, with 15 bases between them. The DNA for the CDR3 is TGTGCCAGCAGTGGGGTGGAGGGTTGGAATCAGCCCCAGCATTTT. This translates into CASSGVEGWNQPQHF.

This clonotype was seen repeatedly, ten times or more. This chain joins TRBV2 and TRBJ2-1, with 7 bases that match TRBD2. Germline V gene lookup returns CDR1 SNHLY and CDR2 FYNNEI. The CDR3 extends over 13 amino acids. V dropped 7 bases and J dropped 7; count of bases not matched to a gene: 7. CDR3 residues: CASTFFSGNEQFF. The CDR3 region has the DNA TGTGCCAGCACCTTCTTTAGCGGGAATGAGCAGTTCTTC. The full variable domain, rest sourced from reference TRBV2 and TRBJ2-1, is EPEVTQTPSHQVTQMGQEVILRCVPISNHLYFYWYRQILGQKVEFLVSFYNNEISEKSEIFDDQFSVERPDGSNFTLKIRSTKLEDSAMYFCASTFFSGNEQFFGPGTRLTVL.

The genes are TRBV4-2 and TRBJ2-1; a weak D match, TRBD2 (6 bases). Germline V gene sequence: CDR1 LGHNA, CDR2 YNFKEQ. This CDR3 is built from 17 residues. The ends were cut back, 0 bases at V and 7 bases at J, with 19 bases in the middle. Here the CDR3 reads CASSQEFYALRGNEQFF. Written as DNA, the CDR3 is TGTGCCAGCAGCCAAGAATTCTATGCGTTGCGGGGTAATGAGCAGTTCTTC.

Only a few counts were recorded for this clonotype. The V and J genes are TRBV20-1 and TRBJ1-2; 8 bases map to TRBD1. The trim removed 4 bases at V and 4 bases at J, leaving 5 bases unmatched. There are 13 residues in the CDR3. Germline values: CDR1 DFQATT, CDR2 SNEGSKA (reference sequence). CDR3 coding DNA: TGCAGTGCTACAGGGGGCAACGTCTATGGCTACACCTTC. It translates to CSATGGNVYGYTF.

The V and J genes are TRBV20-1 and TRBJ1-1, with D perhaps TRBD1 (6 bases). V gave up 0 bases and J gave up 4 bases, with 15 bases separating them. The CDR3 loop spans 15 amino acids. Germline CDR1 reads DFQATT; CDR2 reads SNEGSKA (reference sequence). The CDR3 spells CSARDSRGGGTEAFF. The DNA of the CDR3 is TGCAGTGCTAGAGATTCGAGGGGAGGGGGCACTGAAGCTTTCTTT.

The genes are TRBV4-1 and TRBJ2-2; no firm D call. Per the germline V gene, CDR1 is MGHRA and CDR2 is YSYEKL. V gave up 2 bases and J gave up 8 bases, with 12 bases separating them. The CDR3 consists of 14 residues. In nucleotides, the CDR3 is TGCGCCAGCAGCCAACCTCCGGGCCCGGGGGAGCTGTTTTTT. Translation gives CASSQPPGPGELFF.